The rows below give T cell receptor beta chains drawn from one sample of a study of cytomegalovirus exposure and HLA in healthy donors. Data came from immunoSEQ multiplex PCR; TCRdb stores just in-frame clones and leaves some out. The sample yields hundreds of thousands of clones, 65% to 85% seen once. Sequenced material: PBMCs. Receptors originate from a woman in her twenties or thirties in good health and CMV-seropositive. The CDR3 runs from the conserved cysteine through the conserved F or W. The order of the fields is CDR3 length, clone size, V gene, J gene, D gene, CDR3 DNA, CDR3 protein. A D gene is named only where the DNA matches it firmly. Clone size is shown for a subset of rows, as once, few, many or a class of expanded clone.

>14|.|TRBV9|TRBJ2-7|.
TGTGCCAGCAGCGTAGGGGATGGCTCCTACGAGCAGTACTTC
CASSVGDGSYEQYF
>15|.|TRBV6-1|TRBJ1-4|.
TGTGCCAGCAGTGAAGTAGGCGCCACTAATGAAAAACTGTTTTTT
CASSEVGATNEKLFF
>15|.|TRBV19|TRBJ1-1|.
TGTGCCAGTAGTATAGTTTCAGGGATGAACACTGAAGCTTTCTTT
CASSIVSGMNTEAFF
>15|.|TRBV6-5|TRBJ2-2|TRBD2
TGTGCCAGCAGCTCCTCTAGCGGGGGTGGGCGGGAGCTGTTTTTT
CASSSSSGGGRELFF
>14|.|TRBV5-1|TRBJ1-1|.
TGCGCCAGCGGGTTCGGGAAGAGAGACACTGAAGCTTTCTTT
CASGFGKRDTEAFF
>15|once|TRBV4-2|TRBJ2-1|.
TGTGCCAGCAGCCCGTGGGATAGGGGCTACAATGAGCAGTTCTTC
CASSPWDRGYNEQFF
>15|.|TRBV11-2|TRBJ2-7|TRBD2
TGTGCCAGCAGCTTAGAGGGAGCGGGAATCTACGAGCAGTACTTC
CASSLEGAGIYEQYF
>15|once|TRBV6-5|TRBJ2-7|TRBD2
TGTGCCAGCAGTTACGCGGGACTAGCGGGTTACGAGCAGTACTTC
CASSYAGLAGYEQYF
>16|.|TRBV28|TRBJ1-4|.
TGTGCCAGCAGTCCCTCCGATCGGGCAACTAATGAAAAACTGTTTTTT
CASSPSDRATNEKLFF
>15|.|TRBV2|TRBJ1-2|.
TGTGCCAGCAGCCCCTTCGGGCAGCCTGCGGAGGGCTACACCTTC
CASSPFGQPAEGYTF
>12|.|TRBV30|TRBJ2-7|.
TGTGCCTGGAGTGACTCCCCCTACGAGCAGTACTTC
CAWSDSPYEQYF
>15|few|TRBV7-8|TRBJ2-3|.
TGTGCCAGCAGCCTCACTCGGACTCGTACAGATACGCAGTATTTT
CASSLTRTRTDTQYF
>12|once|TRBV30|TRBJ2-1|.
TGTGCCTGGACTAGGGGATACAATGAGCAGTTCTTC
CAWTRGYNEQFF
>15|.|TRBV11-1|TRBJ2-1|TRBD2
TGTGCCAGCAGCGAACACGGGACTACGGACAATGAGCAGTTCTTC
CASSEHGTTDNEQFF
>13|.|TRBV10-3|TRBJ1-2|.
TGTGCCATCAGTGAGCCCGGACACTATGGCTACACCTTC
CAISEPGHYGYTF
>15|many|TRBV30|TRBJ2-2|.
TGTGCCTGGAGTGTTAGTGGGACGGAAAACGGGGAGCTGTTTTTT
CAWSVSGTENGELFF
>14|.|TRBV11-2|TRBJ2-1|.
TGTGCCAGCAGCTTAAATAGCGCAGTCAATGAGCAGTTCTTC
CASSLNSAVNEQFF
>11|.|TRBV30|TRBJ1-1|.
TGTGCCTGGAGACACGATGGGGGAGCTTTCTTT
CAWRHDGGAFF
>14|.|TRBV29-1|TRBJ2-7|.
TGCAGCGTTGAAGATAAGGACAGCCCCTACGAGCAGTACTTC
CSVEDKDSPYEQYF
>14|once|TRBV7-3|TRBJ2-7|TRBD1
TGTGCCAGCAGCTACGGACAGGGTCCATACGAGCAGTACTTC
CASSYGQGPYEQYF
>17|.|TRBV27|TRBJ2-1|TRBD2
TGTGCCAGCAGTTTATCGGGACTAGCGGGGTTCTACAATGAGCAGTTCTTC
CASSLSGLAGFYNEQFF
>15|.|TRBV4-1|TRBJ2-3|.
TGCGCCAGCAGCCAAGGGCTTTTCGGGGAAGATACGCAGTATTTT
CASSQGLFGEDTQYF
>15|.|TRBV30|TRBJ2-1|TRBD2
TGTGCCTGGAGTCCCGGGACTAGCGAGTACAATGAGCAGTTCTTC
CAWSPGTSEYNEQFF
>14|.|TRBV6-5|TRBJ2-3|.
TGTGCCAGCAGTTACGGGGGATACGGAGATACGCAGTATTTT
CASSYGGYGDTQYF
>15|.|TRBV27|TRBJ1-4|.
TGTGCCAGCAGTAGAGGGCAGAGCTCTAATGAAAAACTGTTTTTT
CASSRGQSSNEKLFF
>14|.|TRBV6-5|TRBJ1-2|.
TGTGCCAGCAGTTACTCGGCGCAGTACTATGGCTACACCTTC
CASSYSAQYYGYTF
>14|.|TRBV27|TRBJ2-3|.
TGTGCCAGCAGCCAGGGGTGGGGCACAGATACGCAGTATTTT
CASSQGWGTDTQYF
>12|.|TRBV29-1|TRBJ2-1|.
TGCAGCGCGGACTATAAGTACAATGAGCAGTTCTTC
CSADYKYNEQFF
>17|.|TRBV7-6|TRBJ2-2|TRBD2
TGTGCCAGCAGCAATACTGACGGGACTAGCGGGACCGGGGAGCTGTTTTTT
CASSNTDGTSGTGELFF
>15|.|TRBV25-1|TRBJ1-5|TRBD1
TGTGCCAGCAGTGTAACAGGGGAAGGCAATCAGCCCCAGCATTTT
CASSVTGEGNQPQHF
>14|.|TRBV29-1|TRBJ2-7|TRBD2
TGCAGCGTTGTGGGGCGGGAGGGAGGCTACGAGCAGTACTTC
CSVVGREGGYEQYF